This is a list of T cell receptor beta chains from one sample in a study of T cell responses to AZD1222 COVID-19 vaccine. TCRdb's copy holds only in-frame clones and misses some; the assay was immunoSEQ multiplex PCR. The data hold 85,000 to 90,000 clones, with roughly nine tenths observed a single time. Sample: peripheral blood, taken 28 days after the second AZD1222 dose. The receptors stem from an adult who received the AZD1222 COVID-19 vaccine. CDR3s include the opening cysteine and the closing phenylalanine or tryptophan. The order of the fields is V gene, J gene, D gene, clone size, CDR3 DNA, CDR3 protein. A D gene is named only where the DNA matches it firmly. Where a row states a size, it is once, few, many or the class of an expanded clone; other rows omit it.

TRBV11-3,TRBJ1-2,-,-,TGTGCCAGCAGCTTATTAGGACCTCACCTATATGGCTACACCTTC,CASSLLGPHLYGYTF
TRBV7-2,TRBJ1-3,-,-,TGTGCCAGCAGCTTCGGACGGATCTCTGGAAACACCATATATTTT,CASSFGRISGNTIYF
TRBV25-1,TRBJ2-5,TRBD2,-,TGTGCCACAATATCCGAGGGAGGGGAGACCCAGTACTTC,CATISEGGETQYF
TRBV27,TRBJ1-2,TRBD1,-,TGTGCCAGCAGTCCCACGCGACAGGGGGCAGGCGAGACCTATGGCTACACCTTC,CASSPTRQGAGETYGYTF
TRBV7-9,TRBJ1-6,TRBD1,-,TGTGCCAGCAGCTCGAAGGGGGCAAGTAATTCACCCCTCCACTTT,CASSSKGASNSPLHF
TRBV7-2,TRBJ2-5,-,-,TGTGCCAGCAGCCAACCCAACCAAGAGACCCAGTACTTC,CASSQPNQETQYF
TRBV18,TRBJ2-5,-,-,TGTGCCAGCTCACCTCCAGGGAACCGCGGAACCCAGTACTTC,CASSPPGNRGTQYF
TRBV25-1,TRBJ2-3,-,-,TGTGCCAGCAGTGATCTAGATACGCAGTATTTT,CASSDLDTQYF
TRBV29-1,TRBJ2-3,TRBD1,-,TGCAGCGGACAGGGGGCGGGAGGAGGACCCACAGATACGCAGTATTTT,CSGQGAGGGPTDTQYF
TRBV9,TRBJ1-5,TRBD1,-,TGTGCCAGCGGCCCAGGGGGCAGCCGGCCCCAGCATTTT,CASGPGGSRPQHF
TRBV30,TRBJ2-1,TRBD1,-,TGTGCCTGGACGGACAGGGGTCTCTACAATGAGCAGTTCTTC,CAWTDRGLYNEQFF
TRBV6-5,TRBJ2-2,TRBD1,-,TGTGCCAGCAGTTACTCGATACAGGGGGCGCCCGGGGAGCTGTTTTTT,CASSYSIQGAPGELFF
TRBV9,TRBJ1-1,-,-,TGTGCCAGCAGCGTGGATGAATCCACTGAAGCTTTCTTT,CASSVDESTEAFF
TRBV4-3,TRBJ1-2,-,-,TGCGCCAGCAGCCGATTGAATGCGGGGCAGGAAGGACGTGGCTACACCTTC,CASSRLNAGQEGRGYTF
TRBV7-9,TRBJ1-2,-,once,TGTGCCAGCAGCTTAGATGGCCTCAACTATGGCTACACCTTC,CASSLDGLNYGYTF
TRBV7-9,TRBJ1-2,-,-,TGTGCCAGCAGCTCCCCGACGGGGACCTATGGCTACACCTTC,CASSSPTGTYGYTF
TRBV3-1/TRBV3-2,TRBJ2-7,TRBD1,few,TGTGCCAGCAGCCGGGGACAGACCACCTACGAGCAGTACTTC,CASSRGQTTYEQYF
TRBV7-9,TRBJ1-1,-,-,TGTGCCAGCAGCTTAGAGGTCATGCGGGGTGTGGGGGCTTTCTTT,CASSLEVMRGVGAFF
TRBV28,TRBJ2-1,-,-,TGTGCCAGCAGTCGAACGGGGGCCGACAATGAGCAGTTCTTC,CASSRTGADNEQFF
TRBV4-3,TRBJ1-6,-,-,TGCGCCAGCAGCCAAGACGGGGTCTCCTATAATTCACCCCTCCACTTT,CASSQDGVSYNSPLHF
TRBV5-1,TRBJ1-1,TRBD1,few,TGCGCCAGCAGCTGGGGACAGGGGGTTATGAACACTGAAGCTTTCTTT,CASSWGQGVMNTEAFF
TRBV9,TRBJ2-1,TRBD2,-,TGTGCCAGCAGCGGTCTAGCGGGGGGGCAGTACAATGAGCAGTTCTTC,CASSGLAGGQYNEQFF
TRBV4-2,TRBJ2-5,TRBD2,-,TGTGCCAGCAGCCAAGATAAAAGCGGGGGGGCGGAGACCCAGTACTTC,CASSQDKSGGAETQYF
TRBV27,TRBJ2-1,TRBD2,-,TGTGCCAGCAGGTTAGCGGGAAGGGAGTACAATGAGCAGTTCTTC,CASRLAGREYNEQFF
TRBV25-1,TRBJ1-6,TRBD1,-,TGTGCCAGCAGTGTCGGACAGGGGGTCGGGTCCTATAATTCACCCCTCCACTTT,CASSVGQGVGSYNSPLHF
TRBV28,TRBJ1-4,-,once,TGTGCCAGCGTAGACGGAAATGAAAAACTGTTTTTT,CASVDGNEKLFF
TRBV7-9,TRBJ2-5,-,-,TGTGCCAGCAGCTTATCCGGGTTGGGAGCGACCCAGTACTTC,CASSLSGLGATQYF
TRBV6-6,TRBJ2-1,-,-,TGTGCCAGCAGTATAGACCTATACTCCTACAATGAGCAGTTCTTC,CASSIDLYSYNEQFF
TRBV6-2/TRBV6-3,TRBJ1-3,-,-,TGTGCCAGCAGTTACGTTCCAGGGACCTCTGGAAACACCATATATTTT,CASSYVPGTSGNTIYF
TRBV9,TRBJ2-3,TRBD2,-,TGTGCCAGCAGCGTATCTAGCGGGGGGGCTTTCTCAGATACGCAGTATTTT,CASSVSSGGAFSDTQYF